The following is a T cell receptor beta chain sequence with its context. The study ran its PCR with 60 Vbeta and 13 Jbeta primers. Using immunoSEQ multiplex PCR, the repertoire was profiled, and TCRdb retains in-frame clones only, with some absent. The sample records some 160,000 clones, approximately 88% being singletons. This sample was taken from a study of cytomegalovirus exposure and HLA in healthy donors. In the study overall: Genotyping of more than 300 donors showed that about 84% belonged to the Caucasian-associated ancestry cluster.

This CDR3 is 13 amino acids long. Looked up from germline, CDR1 is MNHNY and CDR2 is SVGAGI (reference sequence). V was cut by 8 bases and J by 5 bases, with 15 bases left in between. The sample was PBMCs. J is TRBJ1-1 and V is TRBV6-6; D not resolved. The sequence was collected from a woman aged 18-30 years in good health and CMV-seronegative. CDR3 protein: CASSGSPRTEAFF. CDR3 DNA sequence: TGTGCCAGCTCGGGAAGCCCGAGGACTGAAGCTTTCTTT.